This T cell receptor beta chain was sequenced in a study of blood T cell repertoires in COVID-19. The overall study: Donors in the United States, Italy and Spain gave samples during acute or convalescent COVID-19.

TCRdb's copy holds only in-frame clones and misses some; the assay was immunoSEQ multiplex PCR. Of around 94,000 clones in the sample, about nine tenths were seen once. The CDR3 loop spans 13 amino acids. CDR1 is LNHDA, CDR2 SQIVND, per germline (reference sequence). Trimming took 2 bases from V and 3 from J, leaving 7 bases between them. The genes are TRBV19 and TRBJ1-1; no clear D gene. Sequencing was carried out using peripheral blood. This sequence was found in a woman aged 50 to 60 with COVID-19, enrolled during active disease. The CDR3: CASSITDYTEAFF. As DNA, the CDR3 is TGTGCCAGTAGTATAACGGACTACACTGAAGCTTTCTTT.